The clone carrying this T cell receptor (beta chain) was seen repeatedly, ten times or more. Trimming took 7 bases from V and 7 from J, leaving 14 bases between them. This CDR3 contains 13 residues. Germline-derived CDR1 and CDR2 are DFQATT and SNEGSKA (reference sequence). This record comes from a study of neurological immune-mediated disorders. Sample time point: longitudinal time-point 3. Each TCR transcript was tagged with a 10-nucleotide random UMI during 5'RACE. TCRdb fed the 5' RACE reads into MiXCR, producing one record per CDR3 protein. This table has approximately 50,000 distinct CDR3 sequences, roughly 8% appearing once.

The sequenced sample consisted of PBMCs. The clonotype was recovered from a woman in her thirties or forties in good health. This chain connects TRBV20-1 to TRBJ1-6; D is undetermined. The CDR3 loop reads CSVRRGRNSPLHF. DNA of the CDR3: TGCAGTGTTCGTCGTGGTCGCAATTCACCCCTCCACTTT.